Presented here are 8 T cell receptor beta chains from one specimen sequenced in a study of T cell repertoires in cytomegalovirus infection. No antigen has been identified for these receptors. In TCRdb, the reads were re-called with MiXCR into one record per CDR3 protein. This table has 310,000 or so distinct CDR3 sequences, roughly 25% appearing once. Sequences were derived from cultured PBMCs, sampled from culture after CMV antigen stimulation. The source is a human donor in good health (CMV status not recorded). Some clones in this sample may be carry-over from other donors' samples.

The rearrangement uses TRBV7-2 and TRBJ2-3; no reliable D call. The germline gives CDR1 SGHTA, CDR2 FQGNSA. This CDR3 is 12 amino acids long. V was trimmed by 3 bases and J by 4 bases, leaving 5 bases between them. The CDR3 region is CASSFNPDTQYF. CDR3 in DNA: TGTGCCAGCAGCTTTAATCCAGATACGCAGTATTTT.

This clonotype was counted only a few times. V usage is TRBV7-9 and J usage is TRBJ2-7; either TRBD1 or TRBD2 may supply D (5 bases each). The V end lost 4 bases, the J end lost 2 bases, and 18 bases lay between the germline ends. Germline V CDR1 and CDR2: SEHNR, FQNEAQ (reference sequence). The length of the CDR3 is 16 residues. The CDR3 reads CASSSRDGVSPYEQYF. Written as DNA, the CDR3 is TGTGCCAGCAGCTCCAGGGACGGCGTTTCCCCCTACGAGCAGTACTTC.

This clonotype came up a few times. The chain couples TRBV7-8 to TRBJ2-5; the D call may be TRBD1 or TRBD2 (5 bases each). V was clipped by 1 base and J by 2 bases, with 14 bases between them. The germline V gene has CDR1 SGHVS and CDR2 FQNEAQ. This CDR3 has 16 amino acids. This chain's CDR3 is CASSLVGRGPQETQYF. CDR3 bases: TGTGCCAGCAGCTTAGTGGGTCGGGGCCCACAAGAGACCCAGTACTTC.

This chain links TRBV12-3 or TRBV12-4 with TRBJ2-7; 9 bases match TRBD2. V trimming: 3 bases; J trimming: 0 bases; junction bases outside the gene matches: 12. There are 18 residues in the CDR3. DNA for the CDR3: TGTGCCAGCAGTTTCGGCGGGGGGACTAGCCCGAGCTCCTACGAGCAGTACGTC. Its protein is CASSFGGGTSPSSYEQYV.

The chain is built from TRBV18 and TRBJ2-1, with D possibly matching TRBD1 (6 bases). The CDR3 spans 18 residues. V gave up 2 bases and J gave up 0 bases, with 17 bases separating them. Germline CDR1 KGHSH, CDR2 LQKENI. CDR3 bases: TGTGCCAGCTCACCATTTACCACAGGGCCGGGCTCCTACAATGAGCAGTTCTTC. This codes for CASSPFTTGPGSYNEQFF.

This clonotype was seen repeatedly, ten times or more. The V and J genes are TRBV7-2 and TRBJ1-6, with no clear D. This CDR3 spans 13 amino acids. V was clipped by 2 bases and J by 12 bases, with 11 bases between them. Looked up from germline, CDR1 is SGHTA and CDR2 is FQGNSA. The CDR3 spells CASSLSAAQPLHF. CDR3 coding DNA: TGTGCCAGCAGCTTAAGCGCGGCACAACCCCTCCACTTT.

The J gene is TRBJ2-3, the V gene TRBV24-1; the match to TRBD1 covers 8 bases. V shed 3 bases and J 3 bases; nucleotides not matched to a gene: 4. The CDR3 consists of 15 residues. Per germline, CDR1 KGHDR and CDR2 SFDVKD. The CDR3 bases are TGTGCCACCAGTGATATCGGACAGGGAACAGATACGCAGTATTTT. It is translated as CATSDIGQGTDTQYF.

The V call is TRBV5-1, the J call TRBJ2-2; D is perhaps TRBD1 or TRBD2 (5 bases each). This CDR3 comprises 13 residues. V lost 7 bases and J 0 bases, leaving 7 bases between the germline ends. Germline V gene sequence: CDR1 SGHRS, CDR2 YFSETQ. The CDR3 bases are TGCGCCAGCGGGGGAGCGAACACCGGGGAGCTGTTTTTT. Translated: CASGGANTGELFF.